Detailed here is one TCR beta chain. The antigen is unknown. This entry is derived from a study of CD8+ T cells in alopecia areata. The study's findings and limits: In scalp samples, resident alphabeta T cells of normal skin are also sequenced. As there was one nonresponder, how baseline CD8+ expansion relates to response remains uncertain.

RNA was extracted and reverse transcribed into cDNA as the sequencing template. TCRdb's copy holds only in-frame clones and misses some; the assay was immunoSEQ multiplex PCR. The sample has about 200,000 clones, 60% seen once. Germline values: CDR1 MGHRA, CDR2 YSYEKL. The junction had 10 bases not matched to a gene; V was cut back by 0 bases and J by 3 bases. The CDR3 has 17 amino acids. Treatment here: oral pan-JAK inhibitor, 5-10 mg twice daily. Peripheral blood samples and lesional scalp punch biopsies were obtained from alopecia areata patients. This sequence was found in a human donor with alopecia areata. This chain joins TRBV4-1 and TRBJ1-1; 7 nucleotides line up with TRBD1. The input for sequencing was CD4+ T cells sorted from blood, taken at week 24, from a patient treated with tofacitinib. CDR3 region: CASSQDSNAGTDTEAFF. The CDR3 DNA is TGCGCCAGCAGCCAAGATTCGAATGCCGGGACAGACACTGAAGCTTTCTTT.